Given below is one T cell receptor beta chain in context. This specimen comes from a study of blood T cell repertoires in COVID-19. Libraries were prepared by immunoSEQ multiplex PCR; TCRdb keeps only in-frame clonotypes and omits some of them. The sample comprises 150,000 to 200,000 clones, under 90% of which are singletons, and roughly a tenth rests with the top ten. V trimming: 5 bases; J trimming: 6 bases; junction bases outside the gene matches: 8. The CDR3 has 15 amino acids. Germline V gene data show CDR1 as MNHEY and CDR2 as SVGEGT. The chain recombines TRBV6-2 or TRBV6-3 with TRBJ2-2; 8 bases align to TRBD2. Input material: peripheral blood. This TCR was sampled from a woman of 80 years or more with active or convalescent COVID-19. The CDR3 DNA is TGTGCCAGCAGTGAGGTAGCGGGACGCGCCGGGGAGCTGTTTTTT. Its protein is CASSEVAGRAGELFF.